The 21 T cell receptor beta chains below all came from one sample that was sequenced in a study of T cells in Graves' hyperthyroidism and ophthalmopathy. RNA transcripts provided the source from which TCR beta CDR3 regions were amplified. During a first-round RT-PCR of the TCR CDR3, the HTBI primer set was used. TCRdb recomputed calls from the multiplex PCR reads with MiXCR, one row per CDR3 protein. Of 500,000 to 650,000 distinct CDR3 sequences in the sample, about 14% are singletons; the top ten hold roughly an eighth. Source material: blood. Every receptor here comes from a woman in her forties or fifties with Graves' ophthalmopathy.

In this sample, this clonotype turned up many times. V gene TRBV24-1 combines with J gene TRBJ1-4; D may be TRBD1 (6 bases). This CDR3 is built from 17 residues. Trimming cost V 9 bases and J 4 bases, with 23 bases left between them. Per germline, CDR1 KGHDR and CDR2 SFDVKD. CDR3 in DNA: TGTGCCACCTTCACAGCCGGGACAAGGAAGATTAATGAAAAACTGTTTTTT. Its translation: CATFTAGTRKINEKLFF.

This clonotype was recorded at least ten times. The genes are TRBV7-6 and TRBJ2-2, with TRBD2 matching 7 bases. The germline CDR1 and CDR2 sequences are SGHVS and FNYEAQ. The V and J ends lost 1 base and 4 bases, in that order; junction bases with no gene match: 3. This CDR3 comprises 15 residues. For the CDR3, the DNA is TGTGCCAGCAGCTTAGGTCAGCGGGGCACCGGGGAGCTGTTTTTT. Protein: CASSLGQRGTGELFF. Full variable domain (rest looked up from reference TRBV7-6 and TRBJ2-2): GAGVSQSPRYKVTKRGQDVALRCDPISGHVSLYWYRQALGQGPEFLTYFNYEAQQDKSGLPNDRFSAERPEGSISTLTIQRTEQRDSAMYRCASSLGQRGTGELFFGEGSRLTVL.

The chain combines TRBV11-3 with TRBJ2-7; TRBD2 matches 14 bases. The V gene's germline CDR1 is SGHNT and CDR2 YENEEA. The CDR3 totals 18 residues. J lost 0 bases, V lost 5 bases, and 9 bases had no gene match. CDR3 sequence reads: CASSPYRGTSGSSYEQYF. CDR3 DNA sequence: TGTGCCAGCAGCCCTTATCGAGGGACTAGCGGGAGCTCCTACGAGCAGTACTTC.

This clonotype was detected a few times. The V gene is TRBV6-2 or TRBV6-3, the J gene TRBJ2-1, with 9 bases matching TRBD1. The CDR3 totals 17 residues. The germline CDR1 and CDR2 sequences are MNHEY and SVGEGT. Trimming at V came to 6 bases and at J to 9 bases, leaving 18 bases not matched to a gene. CDR3: CASSSSGLGQGGGEQFF. The CDR3 nucleotides read TGTGCCAGCAGCTCCTCTGGATTGGGACAGGGAGGCGGTGAGCAGTTCTTC.

This sequence joins TRBV28 and TRBJ2-7; 10 positions agree with TRBD2. The CDR3 length is 13 residues. Germline V lookup: CDR1 MDHEN, CDR2 SYDVKM. V dropped 10 bases and J dropped 3; count of bases not matched to a gene: 6. CDR3 in amino acids: CATAGTSVYEQYF. The CDR3, as DNA: TGTGCCACCGCCGGGACTAGCGTCTACGAGCAGTACTTC.

This clonotype was detected a few times. The genes are TRBV7-9 and TRBJ2-7; no clear D gene. The CDR3 consists of 14 residues. In germline, CDR1 is SEHNR, CDR2 FQNEAQ (reference sequence). The germline V and J ends were trimmed by 3 bases and 3 bases, with 12 bases remaining between them. CDR3 coding DNA: TGTGCCAGCAGCTTGTCCGGGCTGAACTACGAGCAGTACTTC. As protein: CASSLSGLNYEQYF. Variable domain in full (rest from reference TRBV7-9 and TRBJ2-7): DTGVSQNPRHKITKRGQNVTFRCDPISEHNRLYWYRQTLGQGPEFLTYFQNEAQLEKSRLLSDRFSAERPKGSFSTLEIQRTEQGDSAMYLCASSLSGLNYEQYFGPGTRLTVT.

This clonotype was seen at least ten times. This rearrangement joins TRBV7-9 to TRBJ2-1; no clear D. V was pared by 5 bases and J by 4 bases, with 12 bases between. The germline CDR1 and CDR2 sequences are SEHNR and FQNEAQ (reference sequence). This CDR3 comprises 14 residues. CDR3 amino acids: CASSLEAHYNEQFF. The CDR3 DNA reads TGTGCCAGCAGCCTAGAGGCGCATTACAATGAGCAGTTCTTC.

The CDR3 is CASRGDRGETQYF. The CDR3 DNA sequence: TGTGCCAGCAGAGGGGACAGGGGAGAGACCCAGTACTTC. V is TRBV2 and J is TRBJ2-5; 10 nucleotides match TRBD1. J was trimmed by 4 bases and V by 6 bases; bases with no gene match: 2. CDR1 is SNHLY and CDR2 is FYNNEI in the germline V gene. The CDR3 has 13 residues.

Notes on this clonotype: A much larger clone sits a single nucleotide away, making a read error possible. This sequence joins TRBV28 and TRBJ1-1, with D tentatively TRBD1 (5 bases). V was trimmed by 4 bases and J by 0 bases, leaving 12 bases between them. The length of the CDR3 is 15 residues. In germline, CDR1 is MDHEN, CDR2 SYDVKM. The CDR3 DNA sequence: TGTGCCAGCAGTTCGCTGACAGCTATGAACACTGAAGCTTTCTTT. Translating gives CASSSLTAMNTEAFF.

J is TRBJ1-2 and V is TRBV13; no clear D. V shed 1 base and J shed 8 bases, with 11 bases lying between them. In germline, CDR1 is PRHDT, CDR2 FYEKMQ (reference sequence). The CDR3 runs to 13 residues. CDR3 amino acids: CASSLAARRGYTF. The CDR3, as DNA: TGTGCCAGCAGCTTAGCCGCCAGGCGCGGCTACACCTTC.

There are many counts of this clonotype. The CDR3 sequence: CASSVARTGNTGELFF. The CDR3 nucleotides are TGTGCCAGCAGTGTCGCGAGGACAGGGAACACCGGGGAGCTGTTTTTT. The rearrangement joins TRBV2 to TRBJ2-2; 7 bases agree with TRBD1. The germline V gene has CDR1 SNHLY and CDR2 FYNNEI. V dropped 4 bases and J dropped 1; count of bases not matched to a gene: 6. The CDR3 extends over 16 amino acids.

A word on this clonotype: A single base separates this from a much larger clone, so it may be a read error. The chain links TRBV7-2 to TRBJ2-5; possible D gene TRBD2, 5 bases. This CDR3 contains 15 residues. Per the germline V gene, CDR1 is SGHTA and CDR2 is FQGNSA. The CDR3 sequence: CAGSLQSGSQETQYF. The CDR3 DNA reads TGTGCCGGCAGCTTACAGTCGGGGAGTCAAGAGACCCAGTACTTC.

This clonotype was picked up a small number of times. This chain connects TRBV6-2 or TRBV6-3 to TRBJ2-1; no firm D call. This CDR3 region has 13 residues. V was clipped by 2 bases and J by 12 bases, with 14 bases between them. Germline loops: CDR1 MNHEY, CDR2 SVGEGT. The CDR3 DNA follows: TGTGCCAGCAGTTACCGGTCCCAGGTTGCGCAGTTCTTC. It specifies CASSYRSQVAQFF.

The rearrangement links TRBV20-1 to TRBJ2-7; TRBD1 matches at 10 bases. After removal of 1 base from V and 3 bases from J, the junction contained 9 bases not matched to a gene. CDR3 length: 16 residues. CDR1 and CDR2 (germline): DFQATT, SNEGSKA (reference sequence). The CDR3 DNA reads as TGCAGTGCTAGAGGAACACCGGGACAGGGGCACTACGAGCAGTACTTC. Amino acids: CSARGTPGQGHYEQYF.

This clonotype was seen many times. The V gene is TRBV19, the J gene TRBJ1-2, with 9 bases matching TRBD1. This CDR3 contains 16 residues. Looked up from germline, CDR1 is LNHDA and CDR2 is SQIVND (reference sequence). The J segment lost 4 bases and the V segment lost 3 bases, leaving 9 bases of the junction unmatched. The CDR3 bases are TGTGCCAGTAGTATCGGACTGGGACAGGGCGGCTATGGCTACACCTTC. Its translation: CASSIGLGQGGYGYTF.

The gene calls are TRBV5-1 and TRBJ2-1; 11 bases align to TRBD2. CDR3 size: 18 residues. The germline gives CDR1 SGHRS, CDR2 YFSETQ. With 5 bases clipped from V and 1 base from J, the junction kept 11 bases outside the gene matches. The CDR3 protein is CASRFSGRVGLSYNEQFF. DNA for the CDR3: TGCGCCAGCAGGTTTAGCGGGAGGGTCGGGTTGTCCTACAATGAGCAGTTCTTC.

The gene calls are TRBV12-3 or TRBV12-4 and TRBJ1-2, with 7 bases that match TRBD1. J gave up 1 base and V 5 bases, and 7 bases lay outside the gene matches. The CDR3 has 15 residues. CDR3 region: CASSVRDSSNYGYTF. Here the CDR3 DNA reads TGTGCCAGCAGTGTCCGGGACAGCAGTAACTATGGCTACACCTTC.

Only a few counts were recorded for this clonotype. V gene TRBV4-1 combines with J gene TRBJ2-7; possible D gene TRBD1, 5 bases. The CDR3 consists of 16 residues. The germline V and J ends were trimmed by 0 bases and 1 base, with 13 bases remaining between them. Germline V gene sequence: CDR1 MGHRA, CDR2 YSYEKL. The CDR3 loop is CASSQELAGFSYEQYF. CDR3 DNA sequence: TGCGCCAGCAGCCAAGAGTTAGCAGGGTTTTCCTACGAGCAGTACTTC.

The genes are TRBV27 and TRBJ1-6; TRBD1 matches at 10 bases. This CDR3 spans 16 amino acids. V shed 6 bases, J shed 5 bases, and the junction held 7 bases outside the gene matches. Germline-derived CDR1 and CDR2 are MNHEY and SMNVEV (reference sequence). The CDR3 DNA reads as TGTGCCAGCAGCCCGGGACAGGGGACTAATAATTCACCCCTCCACTTT. Amino acids: CASSPGQGTNNSPLHF.

This clonotype was observed many times. J is TRBJ1-2 and V is TRBV20-1; D remains ambiguous. The CDR3 is 12 residues long. Deletions cut 3 bases from V and 3 bases from J, with 8 bases between. Germline V gene lookup returns CDR1 DFQATT and CDR2 SNEGSKA (reference sequence). CDR3: CSARGNYYGYTF. The CDR3 DNA reads as TGCAGTGCTAGGGGCAACTACTATGGCTACACCTTC.

The chain has TRBV27 and TRBJ1-2; 7 nucleotides match TRBD1. Germline CDR1 MNHEY, CDR2 SMNVEV (reference sequence). The CDR3 spans 14 residues. V dropped 6 bases and J dropped 4; count of bases not matched to a gene: 8. The CDR3, as DNA: TGTGCCAGCAGCAGAACAGGGGCGGGCTATGGCTACACCTTC. Amino acid sequence: CASSRTGAGYGYTF.